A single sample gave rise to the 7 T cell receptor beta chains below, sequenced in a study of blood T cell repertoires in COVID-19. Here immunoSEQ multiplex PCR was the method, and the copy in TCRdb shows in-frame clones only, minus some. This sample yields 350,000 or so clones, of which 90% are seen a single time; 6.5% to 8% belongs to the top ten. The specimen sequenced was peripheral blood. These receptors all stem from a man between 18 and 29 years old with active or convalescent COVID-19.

This CDR3 is CASSRRQGGNTIYF. CDR3 nucleotide sequence: TGTGCCAGCAGCCGCCGACAGGGTGGAAACACCATATATTTT. The chain has TRBV14 and TRBJ1-3, with TRBD1 identical over 7 bases. The CDR3 is made up of 14 amino acids. With V trimmed by 4 bases and J by 3 bases, 3 bases remained unmatched. Per germline, CDR1 SGHDN and CDR2 FVKESK.

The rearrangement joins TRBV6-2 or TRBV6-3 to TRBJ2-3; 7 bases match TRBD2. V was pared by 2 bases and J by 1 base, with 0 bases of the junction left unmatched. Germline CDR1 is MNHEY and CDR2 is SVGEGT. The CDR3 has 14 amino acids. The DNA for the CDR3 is TGTGCCAGCAGTTACGGGAGGGGCACAGATACGCAGTATTTT. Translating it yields CASSYGRGTDTQYF.

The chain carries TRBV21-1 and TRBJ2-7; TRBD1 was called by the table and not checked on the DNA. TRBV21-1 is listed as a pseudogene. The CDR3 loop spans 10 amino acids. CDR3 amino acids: CPGVRQGQYF. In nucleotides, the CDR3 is TGTCCAGGGGTAAGACAGGGCCAGTACTTC.

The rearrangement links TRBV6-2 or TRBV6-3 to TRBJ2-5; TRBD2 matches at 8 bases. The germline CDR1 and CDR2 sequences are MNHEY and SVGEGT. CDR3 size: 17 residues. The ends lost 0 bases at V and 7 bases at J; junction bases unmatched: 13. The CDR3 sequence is CASSYSIAGGHFRTQYF. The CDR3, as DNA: TGTGCCAGCAGTTACTCGATTGCGGGAGGCCATTTTCGGACCCAGTACTTC.

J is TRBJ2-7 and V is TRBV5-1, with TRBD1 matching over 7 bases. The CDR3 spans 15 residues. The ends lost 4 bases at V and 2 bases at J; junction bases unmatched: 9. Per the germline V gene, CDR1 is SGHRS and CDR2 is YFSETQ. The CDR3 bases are TGCGCCAGCAGCCCACAGACAGGGAGTGCCTACGAGCAGTACTTC. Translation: CASSPQTGSAYEQYF.

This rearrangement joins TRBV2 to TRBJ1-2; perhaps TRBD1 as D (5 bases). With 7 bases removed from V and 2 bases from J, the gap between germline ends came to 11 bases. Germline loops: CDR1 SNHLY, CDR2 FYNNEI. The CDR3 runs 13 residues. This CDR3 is CASKPGQNYGYTF. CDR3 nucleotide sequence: TGTGCCAGCAAGCCTGGACAAAACTATGGCTACACCTTC.

CDR3 amino acids: CASKLGSGRQPQHF. In nucleotides, the CDR3 is TGTGCCAGTAAGCTCGGTTCTGGGAGACAGCCCCAGCATTTT. This chain joins TRBV19 and TRBJ1-5; the D is unclear. Trimming took 7 bases from V and 7 from J, leaving 17 bases between them. The germline CDR1 and CDR2 sequences are LNHDA and SQIVND (reference sequence). This CDR3 is built from 14 residues. Drawing the rest from reference TRBV19 and TRBJ1-5, the complete variable domain is DGGITQSPKYLFRKEGQNVTLSCEQNLNHDAMYWYRQDPGQGLRLIYYSQIVNDFQKGDIAEGYSVSREKKESFPLTVTSAQKNPTAFYLCASKLGSGRQPQHFGDGTRLSIL.